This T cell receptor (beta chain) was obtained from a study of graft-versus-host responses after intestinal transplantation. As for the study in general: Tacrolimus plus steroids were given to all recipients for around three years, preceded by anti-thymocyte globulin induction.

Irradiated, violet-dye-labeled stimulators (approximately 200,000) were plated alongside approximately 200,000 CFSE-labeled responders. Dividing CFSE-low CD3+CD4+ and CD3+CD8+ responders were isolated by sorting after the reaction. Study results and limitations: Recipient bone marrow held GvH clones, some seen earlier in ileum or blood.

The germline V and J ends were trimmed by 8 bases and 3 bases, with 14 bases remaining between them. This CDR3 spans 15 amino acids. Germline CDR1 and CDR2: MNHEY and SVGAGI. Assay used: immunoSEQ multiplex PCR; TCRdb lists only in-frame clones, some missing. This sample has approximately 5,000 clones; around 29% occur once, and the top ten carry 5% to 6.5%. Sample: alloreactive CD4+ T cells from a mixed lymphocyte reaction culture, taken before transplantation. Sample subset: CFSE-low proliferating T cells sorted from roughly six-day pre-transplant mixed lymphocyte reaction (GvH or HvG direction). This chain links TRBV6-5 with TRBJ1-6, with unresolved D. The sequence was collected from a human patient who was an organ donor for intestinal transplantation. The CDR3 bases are TGTGCCAGCCGCCAGGTACGGGGCTATAATTCACCCCTCCACTTT. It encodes CASRQVRGYNSPLHF.